The T cell receptor (beta chain) described here comes from a study of cytomegalovirus exposure and HLA in healthy donors. PCR was performed using 60 Vbeta and 13 Jbeta primers. Generated by immunoSEQ multiplex PCR, the TCRdb table keeps only in-frame clones and is missing some. Among roughly 120,000 clones listed, 75% to 90% were seen once. Details on this clone: Its antigen remains unidentified.

The junction had 1 base not matched to a gene; V was cut back by 1 base and J by 2 bases. CDR3 length equals 15 residues. The germline CDR1 and CDR2 sequences are LGHNA and YNFKEQ. Study-wide results and caveats: Within the data, a cluster of highly shared sequence variants was likely a sequencing artifact.

This TCR was sampled from a male donor in good health and CMV-seronegative. The rearrangement links TRBV4-2 to TRBJ2-5, with 10 nucleotides matching TRBD2. Sequencing was carried out using PBMCs. The CDR3 nucleotides read TGTGCCAGCAGCCAAGGGACTAGCGGACAAGAGACCCAGTACTTC. This gives the protein CASSQGTSGQETQYF.